This T cell receptor (beta chain) was sequenced during a study of OX40 agonist ivuxolimab in advanced cancers. Overall study context: While on treatment, patients had intravenous ivuxolimab at 0.01 to 10 mg/kg every 2 weeks.

The CDR3 has 13 residues. Germline V gene lookup returns CDR1 SGHNT and CDR2 YENEEA. V shed 1 base and J shed 2 bases, with 6 bases lying between them. The sample holds a few counts of this clone. Its antigen remains unidentified. Study-level findings and limits: Antigen targets of the expanded peripheral T cells went undetermined. Dose levels from 0.1 to 3.0 mg/kg saw CD4+ and CD8+ blood T cells expand clonally by week 6.

Using immunoSEQ multiplex PCR, the repertoire was profiled, and TCRdb retains in-frame clones only, with some absent. The data show 70,000 to 90,000 clones, approximately 88% seen once. The J gene is TRBJ2-7, the V gene TRBV11-3, with a possible D match to TRBD1 (5 bases). Sample: CD4+ or CD8+ T cells sorted from blood, taken in a trial of the OX40 agonist ivuxolimab. This sequence originates from an adult with an advanced solid tumor such as melanoma, head and neck, liver or kidney cancer. CDR3 nucleotide sequence: TGTGCCAGCAGCTTAGTGGGGCCCTACGAGCAGTACTTC. Its translation is CASSLVGPYEQYF.